One and the same sample provided the 30 T cell receptor beta chains below, sequenced in a study of blood T cells in healthy people across ages. A sample-barcoded 5' primer and a J-beta primer mix were used in a second PCR of roughly 7 to 11 cycles. TCRdb recomputed calls from the 5' RACE reads with MiXCR, one row per CDR3 protein. The data hold about 970,000 distinct CDR3 sequences, with about 53% observed a single time. The sample comprised blood. These receptors all stem from a woman aged 55-69 years in good health.

The table lists this clonotype with a few counts. The genes are TRBV7-3 and TRBJ2-6, with TRBD1 matching 8 bases. CDR1 and CDR2 (germline): SGHTA, FQGTGA. Trimming took 2 bases from V and 2 from J; bases not matched to a gene: 2. This CDR3 has 16 amino acids. The CDR3 nucleotides are TGTGCCAGCAGCTTAGCGACAGGGGCTGGGGCCAACGTCCTGACTTTC. Protein product: CASSLATGAGANVLTF.

V gene TRBV20-1 combines with J gene TRBJ2-5, with D hard to call. V lost 5 bases to trimming and J lost 4 bases, with 14 bases between them. The germline CDR1 and CDR2 sequences are DFQATT and SNEGSKA (reference sequence). The length of the CDR3 is 13 residues. CDR3 amino acids: CSAPRAAGETQYF. The CDR3 DNA follows: TGCAGTGCTCCCCGGGCAGCCGGAGAGACCCAGTACTTC.

The chain combines TRBV6-1 with TRBJ2-1; TRBD2 matches at 8 bases. Losses at the gene ends were 4 bases for V and 6 bases for J; bases not matched to a gene: 2. The CDR3 contains 13 residues. Germline CDR1 is MNHNS and CDR2 is SASEGT. The CDR3 spells CASSGLAPNEQFF. In DNA, the CDR3 is TGTGCCAGCAGTGGACTAGCGCCCAATGAGCAGTTCTTC.

V and J are TRBV29-1 and TRBJ1-2; 7 bases are shared with TRBD1. This CDR3 has 13 residues. The V segment lost 6 bases and the J segment 3 bases; nucleotides outside the gene matches: 7. Germline CDR1 is SQVTM and CDR2 is ANQGSEA. DNA for the CDR3: TGCAGCGTGAGCCGGACAGGAGACTATGGCTACACCTTC. Amino acid sequence: CSVSRTGDYGYTF. The entire variable domain, with the rest obtained from reference TRBV29-1 and TRBJ1-2, is as follows: SAVISQKPSRDICQRGTSLTIQCQVDSQVTMMFWYRQQPGQSLTLIATANQGSEATYESGFVIDKFPISRPNLTFSTLTVSNMSPEDSSIYLCSVSRTGDYGYTFGSGTRLTVV.

This clonotype was seen only a few times. This rearrangement joins TRBV14 to TRBJ2-7; D is tentatively TRBD1 or TRBD2 (5 bases each). The length of the CDR3 is 13 residues. Trimming cost V 9 bases and J 6 bases, with 18 bases left between them. CDR1 SGHDN and CDR2 FVKESK come from the germline V gene. DNA of the CDR3: TGTGCCAGTTCAGGGACCATTAGTTCCGAGCAGTACTTC. Encoded protein: CASSGTISSEQYF. Variable domain in full (rest from reference TRBV14 and TRBJ2-7): EAGVTQFPSHSVIEKGQTVTLRCDPISGHDNLYWYRRVMGKEIKFLLHFVKESKQDESGMPNNRFLAERTGGTYSTLKVQPAELEDSGVYFCASSGTISSEQYFGPGTRLTVT.

The chain carries TRBV6-5 and TRBJ2-7; 7 bases map to TRBD1. Per the germline V gene, CDR1 is MNHEY and CDR2 is SVGAGI. After removal of 6 bases from V and 0 bases from J, the junction contained 8 bases not matched to a gene. The CDR3 runs to 15 residues. CDR3 in amino acids: CASRRGQLLSYEQYF. In nucleotides, the CDR3 is TGTGCCAGCAGACGGGGACAGCTCCTCTCCTACGAGCAGTACTTC.

Concerning this clonotype itself: One junction end does not reproduce the germline sequence, and a read error may be involved. The gene calls are TRBV4-1 and TRBJ2-4, with D possibly matching TRBD2 (5 bases). The J call may not be correct, given that the DNA end is closer to TRBJ2-7. Looked up from germline, CDR1 is MGHRA and CDR2 is YSYEKL. The CDR3 runs to 13 residues. The chain's CDR3 is CTSSQNEGLEQYF. Written as DNA, the CDR3 is TGCACCAGCAGCCAGAATGAGGGCCTCGAGCAGTACTTC.

The V gene is TRBV20-1, the J gene TRBJ2-4; TRBD2 is a possible D gene (6 bases). The V end lost 7 bases, the J end lost 0 bases, and 28 bases lay between the germline ends. Per germline, CDR1 DFQATT and CDR2 SNEGSKA (reference sequence). The CDR3 is made up of 19 amino acids. CDR3 residues: CSVPLAGRTRGLAKNIQYF. CDR3 in DNA: TGCAGTGTCCCATTGGCGGGGCGAACCCGAGGACTAGCCAAAAACATTCAGTACTTC.

The gene calls are TRBV29-1 and TRBJ2-7; TRBD2 might be the D (5 bases). Trimming took off 7 bases at V and 0 bases at J, with 22 bases between the two ends. The CDR3 extends over 16 amino acids. Germline V CDR1 and CDR2: SQVTM, ANQGSEA. CDR3 sequence (DNA): TGCAGCGCTGTTCTGCTGGAAGCGGCAAGCTCCTACGAGCAGTACTTC. This sequence encodes CSAVLLEAASSYEQYF.

The J gene is TRBJ1-4, the V gene TRBV20-1; D ambiguous. Germline V gene lookup returns CDR1 DFQATT and CDR2 SNEGSKA (reference sequence). V was trimmed by 1 base and J by 8 bases, leaving 17 bases between them. There are 15 residues in the CDR3. The CDR3 here is CSARALSLSVEKLFF. CDR3 coding DNA: TGCAGTGCTAGAGCTTTAAGTTTGAGTGTAGAAAAACTGTTTTTT.

The chain carries TRBV5-1 and TRBJ2-3; 9 bases align to TRBD2. Trimming removed 0 bases from V and 1 base from J; junction bases left unmatched: 6. This CDR3 contains 17 residues. Germline CDR1 reads SGHRS; CDR2 reads YFSETQ. The chain's CDR3 is CASSLVGGRDGTDTQYF. The CDR3 nucleotides are TGCGCCAGCAGCTTGGTTGGCGGGAGGGATGGCACAGATACGCAGTATTTT.

This clonotype has just one count. Written as DNA, the CDR3 is TGTGCCAGCCAGGGGGCATCCTACGAGCAGTACTTC. Its protein is CASQGASYEQYF. The rearrangement links TRBV28 to TRBJ2-7; TRBD1 aligns across 8 bases. J gave up 1 base and V 8 bases, and 1 base lay outside the gene matches. CDR1 MDHEN and CDR2 SYDVKM come from the germline V gene. This CDR3 region has 12 residues.

This clonotype occurred a few times. The V call is TRBV27, the J call TRBJ1-1; TRBD1 is a possible D gene (5 bases). Trimming took 2 bases from V and 6 from J, leaving 7 bases between them. The CDR3 sequence is 12 residues long. The germline gives CDR1 MNHEY, CDR2 SMNVEV (reference sequence). CDR3 nucleotide sequence: TGTGCCAGCAGTTTACCAGGGTCTGAAGCTTTCTTT. Translated, it gives CASSLPGSEAFF.

This clonotype was detected only a few times. A much larger clonotype is one base distant, so this may be a read error. The chain carries TRBV20-1 and TRBJ2-5, with TRBD2 matching 8 bases. From germline, CDR1 is DFQATT and CDR2 SNEGSKA (reference sequence). The CDR3 sequence is 15 residues long. Trimming took 5 bases from V and 11 from J; bases not matched to a gene: 19. The CDR3 DNA is TGCAGTGCTTCAGAAATGACTAGCGACTACAATGAGCAGTACTTC. This encodes CSASEMTSDYNEQYF.

The rearrangement links TRBV6-2 or TRBV6-3 to TRBJ2-7; D uncertain. CDR1 is MNHEY and CDR2 is SVGEGT in the germline V gene. This CDR3 has 14 residues. Trimming removed 7 bases from V and 0 bases from J, with 13 bases in between. The CDR3 spells CASIERRSSYEQYF. Written as DNA, the CDR3 is TGTGCCAGCATCGAGCGACGGAGCTCCTACGAGCAGTACTTC.

This chain uses TRBV20-1 with TRBJ2-4, with TRBD1 matching over 9 bases. V gave up 6 bases and J gave up 1 base; unmatched junction bases: 4. Germline V gene lookup returns CDR1 DFQATT and CDR2 SNEGSKA (reference sequence). This CDR3 has 14 residues. CDR3 loop: CSAVDRGAKNIQYF. The DNA of the CDR3 is TGCAGTGCCGTAGACAGGGGGGCCAAAAACATTCAGTACTTC.

The chain couples TRBV10-3 to TRBJ2-7; D ambiguous. V dropped 3 bases and J dropped 1 base, with 7 bases sitting between them. The CDR3 runs to 13 residues. Germline values: CDR1 ENHRY, CDR2 SYGVKD. CDR3 sequence (DNA): TGTGCCATCAGTGACACAACATCCTACGAGCAGTACTTC. This codes for CAISDTTSYEQYF.

DNA for the CDR3: TGTGCCAGCAGCTTTCGGGGAGGGTTCGGTCAGCCCCAGCATTTT. Its protein product is CASSFRGGFGQPQHF. The genes are TRBV7-2 and TRBJ1-5; unclear D gene. In germline, CDR1 is SGHTA, CDR2 FQGNSA. The CDR3 has 15 amino acids. V shed 3 bases and J shed 6 bases, with 15 bases lying between them.

CDR3 protein: CASSQDFGRVNTEAFF. The CDR3 coding sequence is TGTGCCAGCAGCCAAGACTTCGGCAGAGTCAACACTGAAGCTTTCTTT. The chain couples TRBV14 to TRBJ1-1; no reliable D call. This CDR3 spans 16 amino acids. Germline V CDR1 and CDR2: SGHDN, FVKESK. V was cut by 0 bases and J by 2 bases, with 13 bases left in between.

In this sample, this clonotype turned up a few times. V and J are TRBV21-1 and TRBJ2-7; the DNA was not compared with TRBD2, the D call given in the table. The J call may not be correct, given that the DNA end is closer to TRBJ2-5. TRBV21-1 is a listed pseudogene. This CDR3 region has 13 residues. This chain's CDR3 is CASSTDRAKTQYF. The DNA for the CDR3 is TGTGCCAGCAGCACGGACCGCGCTAAGACCCAGTACTTC.

The CDR3 coding sequence is TGTGCCAGCAGCACCTATAGGACGAGCAGCTCCTACAATGAGCAGTTCTTC. It specifies CASSTYRTSSSYNEQFF. The rearrangement uses TRBV11-2 and TRBJ2-1, with D unresolved. The CDR3 length is 17 residues. Looked up from germline, CDR1 is SGHAT and CDR2 is FQNNGV. Trimming removed 5 bases from V and 0 bases from J, with 17 bases in between. The complete variable domain, with remaining parts taken from reference TRBV11-2 and TRBJ2-1, reads EAGVAQSPRYKIIEKRQSVAFWCNPISGHATLYWYQQILGQGPKLLIQFQNNGVVDDSQLPKDRFSAERLKGVDSTLKIQPAKLEDSAVYLCASSTYRTSSSYNEQFFGPGTRLTVL.

The CDR3 region has the DNA TGTGCCAGCAGCCGGGAGGGCCGGGGGTACAATGAGCAGTTCTTC. It specifies CASSREGRGYNEQFF. The chain combines TRBV7-2 with TRBJ2-1; 8 bases fit TRBD2. V trimming: 5 bases; J trimming: 4 bases; junction bases outside the gene matches: 7. This CDR3 region has 15 residues. Germline V gives CDR1 SGHTA, CDR2 FQGNSA.

CDR3 DNA: TGCGCCAGCAGCTTGGACGGCGGGGGGGTCACAGATACGCAGTATTTT. Protein product: CASSLDGGGVTDTQYF. The chain joins TRBV5-1 to TRBJ2-3; 9 nucleotides agree with TRBD2. The CDR3 contains 16 residues. Trimming cost V 0 bases and J 2 bases; bases outside gene matches: 4. CDR1 is SGHRS and CDR2 is YFSETQ in the germline V gene.

The chain joins TRBV18 to TRBJ2-7, with TRBD1 identical over 7 bases. V lost 3 bases to trimming and J lost 3 bases; unmatched junction nucleotides: 8. The CDR3 sequence is 15 residues long. Germline V gene data show CDR1 as KGHSH and CDR2 as LQKENI. The CDR3 nucleotides read TGTGCCAGCTCACCCCAGACAGGGTGGGACTACGAGCAGTACTTC. It is translated as CASSPQTGWDYEQYF. The whole variable domain, filled in from reference TRBV18 and TRBJ2-7, reads NAGVMQNPRHLVRRRGQEARLRCSPMKGHSHVYWYRQLPEEGLKFMVYLQKENIIDESGMPKERFSAEFPKEGPSILRIQQVVRGDSAAYFCASSPQTGWDYEQYFGPGTRLTVT.

The rearrangement joins TRBV11-2 to TRBJ1-2; D possibly corresponds to TRBD1 (6 bases). V gave up 2 bases and J gave up 0 bases, with 10 bases separating them. This CDR3 has 15 amino acids. CDR1 and CDR2 (germline): SGHAT, FQNNGV. The CDR3 region has the DNA TGTGCCAGCAGCTTAAGCACAGGGACTAACTATGGCTACACCTTC. The encoded protein is CASSLSTGTNYGYTF.

The J gene is TRBJ2-7, the V gene TRBV12-3 or TRBV12-4; 8 bases map to TRBD1. The last part of the DNA fits TRBJ2-5 better; the J call may be wrong. This CDR3 has 15 amino acids. The CDR3 DNA sequence: TGTGCCAGCAGCTCCCGGACAGGGACGGCGGAGACCCAGTACTTC. It is translated as CASSSRTGTAETQYF.

The sample holds a few counts of this clonotype. This rearrangement joins TRBV7-2 to TRBJ1-5; D is undetermined. Germline loops: CDR1 SGHTA, CDR2 FQGNSA. Trimming pared 6 bases from V and 6 bases from J, leaving 18 bases between. CDR3 length: 15 residues. The CDR3 reads CASSSGLLNSQPQHF. The CDR3 nucleotides are TGTGCCAGCAGTTCTGGCCTGCTGAACTCTCAGCCCCAGCATTTT.

The gene calls are TRBV2 and TRBJ2-3; tentatively, D is TRBD2 (6 bases). Germline assignment: CDR1 SNHLY and CDR2 FYNNEI. The CDR3 is made up of 15 amino acids. V dropped 4 bases and J dropped 4 bases, with 15 bases sitting between them. The chain's CDR3 is CASSVGTGAADTQYF. For the CDR3, the DNA is TGTGCCAGCAGTGTTGGGACTGGAGCAGCAGATACGCAGTATTTT.

This chain connects TRBV12-3 or TRBV12-4 to TRBJ1-1; no reliable D call. The length of the CDR3 is 12 residues. The V and J ends lost 1 base and 3 bases respectively, with 3 bases between them. CDR3 DNA: TGTGCCAGCAGTTTAGTGGACACTGAAGCTTTCTTT. Translation: CASSLVDTEAFF.

The chain combines TRBV4-2 with TRBJ2-3; TRBD2 aligns across 9 bases. CDR3 length: 15 amino acids. J lost 4 bases, V lost 2 bases, and 4 bases had no gene match. The germline gives CDR1 LGHNA, CDR2 YNFKEQ. The CDR3 region is CASSQQLAGPDTQYF. CDR3 DNA sequence: TGTGCCAGCAGCCAACAACTAGCGGGCCCAGATACGCAGTATTTT.